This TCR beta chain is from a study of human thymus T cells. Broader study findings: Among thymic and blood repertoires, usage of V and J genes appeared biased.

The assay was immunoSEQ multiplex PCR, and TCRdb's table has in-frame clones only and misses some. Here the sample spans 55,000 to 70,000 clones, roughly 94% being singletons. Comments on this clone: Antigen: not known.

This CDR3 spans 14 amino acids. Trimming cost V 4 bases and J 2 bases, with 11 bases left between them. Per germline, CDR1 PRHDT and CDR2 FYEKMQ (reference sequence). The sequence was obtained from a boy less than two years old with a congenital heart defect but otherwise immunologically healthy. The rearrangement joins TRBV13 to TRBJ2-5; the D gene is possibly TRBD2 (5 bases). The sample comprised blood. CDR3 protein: CASSWTGEQETQYF. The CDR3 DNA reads TGTGCCAGCAGCTGGACCGGGGAGCAAGAGACCCAGTACTTC.